This record covers a single T cell receptor (beta chain). As for time point: patch test 1, 2 weeks after DPC sensitization. Stated treatment: therapeutic diphenylcyclopropenone sensitization with weekly scalp DPC. V gave up 1 base and J gave up 3 bases; unmatched junction bases: 3. Looked up from germline, CDR1 is MNHEY and CDR2 is SMNVEV (reference sequence). CDR3 length: 15 amino acids. The data were obtained in a study of human T cells and chemical hapten exposure. Across the whole study: Sensitizing treatment utilized 2% DPC over a 2 cm by 2 cm portion of upper inner arm skin.

Authors' data handling: 96,000 or so TCRs per sample was the median, with a range of about 20,000 to 690,600. TCRdb used MiXCR to reprocess the RACE reads, holding one entry per CDR3 protein. The V and J calls follow TCRdb's processing rather than the paper's. The sample includes about 90,000 distinct CDR3 sequences, roughly a tenth seen only once; the top ten take about 2.4%. The chain is built from TRBV27 and TRBJ2-3, with TRBD1 identical over 8 bases. This receptor was identified in a man aged 35 to 55 with alopecia areata. Some clones in this sample may be carry-over from other donors' samples. Sequenced here: whole blood, sampled in connection with sensitization to the hapten diphenylcyclopropenone (DPC). The chain's CDR3 is CASSLYQGATDTQYF. The CDR3 DNA is TGTGCCAGCAGTTTATACCAGGGGGCAACAGATACGCAGTATTTT.